This T cell receptor (beta chain) stems from a study of regulatory T cells in long-lasting Graves disease. This clonotype has a handful of counts. As yet, its antigen is unknown. The V gene lost 0 bases and the J gene lost 0 bases, with 21 bases spanning the gap. The germline gives CDR1 DFQATT, CDR2 SNEGSKA (reference sequence). There are 19 residues in the CDR3. General study findings and limits: Lower TCR diversity characterized persistent Graves' patients relative to newly diagnosed patients. Accuracy may have been reduced by the small sample size.

Stated time point: newly diagnosed GD, antithyroid drugs for less than 3 months. The TCR library was prepared using RNA isolated from PBMCs. HTBI primers from iRepertoire and Arm-PCR of CDR3 regions yielded the TCR beta libraries. TCRdb processed the multiplex PCR reads anew with MiXCR; each CDR3 protein has one entry. The sample holds roughly 360,000 distinct CDR3 sequences; around 11% are singletons and the top ten take 18%. The sample was also linked to a second study, of T cells in Graves' hyperthyroidism and ophthalmopathy.

Sequencing used peripheral blood mononuclear cells (PBMCs), obtained at new diagnosis, from a patient treated with antithyroid drugs. This sequence joins TRBV20-1 and TRBJ1-5; D possibly corresponds to TRBD1 (5 bases). The TCR sequence derives from a woman between 18 and 30 years old with Graves disease. This CDR3 reads CSARDRGDRIYYSNQPQHF. Here the CDR3 DNA reads TGCAGTGCTAGAGATAGAGGAGACAGAATTTATTATAGCAATCAGCCCCAGCATTTT.